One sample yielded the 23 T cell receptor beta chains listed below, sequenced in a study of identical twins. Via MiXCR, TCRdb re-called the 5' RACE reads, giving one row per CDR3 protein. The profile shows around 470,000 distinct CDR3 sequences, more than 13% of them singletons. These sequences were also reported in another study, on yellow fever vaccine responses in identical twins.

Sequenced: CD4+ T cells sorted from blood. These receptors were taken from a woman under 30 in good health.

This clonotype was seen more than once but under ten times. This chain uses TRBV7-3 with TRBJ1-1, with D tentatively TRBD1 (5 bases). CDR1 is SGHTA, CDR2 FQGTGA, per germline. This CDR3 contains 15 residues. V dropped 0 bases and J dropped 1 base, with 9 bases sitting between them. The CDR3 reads CASSLTGQSNTEAFF. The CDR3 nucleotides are TGTGCCAGCAGCTTAACGGGGCAGTCGAACACTGAAGCTTTCTTT.

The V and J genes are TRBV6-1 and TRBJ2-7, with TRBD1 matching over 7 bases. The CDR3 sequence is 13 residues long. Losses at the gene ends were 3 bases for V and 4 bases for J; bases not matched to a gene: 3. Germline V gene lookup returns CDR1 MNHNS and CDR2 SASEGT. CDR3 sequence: CASSDPGQYEQYF. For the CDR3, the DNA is TGTGCCAGCAGTGACCCGGGACAGTACGAGCAGTACTTC.

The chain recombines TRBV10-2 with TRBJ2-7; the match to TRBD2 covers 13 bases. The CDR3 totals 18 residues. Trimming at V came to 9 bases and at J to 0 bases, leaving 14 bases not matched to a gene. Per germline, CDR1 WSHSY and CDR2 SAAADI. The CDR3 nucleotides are TGCGCCAGTACACCGGGACTAGCGGGATTTAGAAGCTCCTACGAGCAGTACTTC. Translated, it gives CASTPGLAGFRSSYEQYF.

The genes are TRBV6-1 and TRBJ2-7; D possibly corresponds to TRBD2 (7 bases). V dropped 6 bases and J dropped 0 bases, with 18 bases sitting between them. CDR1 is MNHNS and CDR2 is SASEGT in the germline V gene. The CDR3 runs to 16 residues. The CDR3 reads CASRAGGRGPSYEQYF. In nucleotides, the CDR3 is TGTGCCAGCAGGGCCGGAGGGCGGGGGCCCTCCTACGAGCAGTACTTC.

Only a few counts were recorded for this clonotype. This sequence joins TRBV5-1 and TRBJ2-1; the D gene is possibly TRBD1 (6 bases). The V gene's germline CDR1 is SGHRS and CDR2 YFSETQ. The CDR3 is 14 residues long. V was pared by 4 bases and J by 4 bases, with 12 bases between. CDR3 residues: CASSKQGTYNEQFF. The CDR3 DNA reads TGCGCCAGCAGCAAACAGGGAACTTACAATGAGCAGTTCTTC.

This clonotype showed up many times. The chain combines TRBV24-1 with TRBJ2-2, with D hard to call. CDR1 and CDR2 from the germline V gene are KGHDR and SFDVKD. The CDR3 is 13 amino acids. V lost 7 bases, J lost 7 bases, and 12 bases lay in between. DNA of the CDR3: TGTGCCACCAGCCAAAGAGATCACGGGGAGCTGTTTTTT. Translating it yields CATSQRDHGELFF.

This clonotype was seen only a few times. DNA for the CDR3: TGTGCCACCAGCAGAGTTCGTGGCCAGGGGGAAGATACGCAGTATTTT. This sequence encodes CATSRVRGQGEDTQYF. This chain joins TRBV15 and TRBJ2-3; 7 bases match TRBD1. Germline-derived CDR1 and CDR2 are LNHNV and YYDKDF (reference sequence). This CDR3 contains 16 residues. Trimming cost V 1 base and J 5 bases; bases outside gene matches: 9.

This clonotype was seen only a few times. The CDR3: CASSLPPPGGPIQETQYF. The CDR3 nucleotides read TGTGCCAGCAGCCTCCCCCCGCCCGGGGGGCCTATTCAAGAGACCCAGTACTTC. J is TRBJ2-5 and V is TRBV3-1, with TRBD2 as a possible D gene (7 bases). V dropped 4 bases and J dropped 2 bases, with 23 bases sitting between them. The CDR3 extends over 18 amino acids. Germline V lookup: CDR1 LGHDT, CDR2 YNNKEL (reference sequence).

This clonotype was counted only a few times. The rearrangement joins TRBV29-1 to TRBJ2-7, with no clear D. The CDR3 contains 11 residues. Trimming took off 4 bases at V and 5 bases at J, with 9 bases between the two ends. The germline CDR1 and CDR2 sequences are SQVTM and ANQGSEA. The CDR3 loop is CSVADFDEQYF. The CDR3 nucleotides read TGCAGCGTTGCCGACTTCGACGAGCAGTACTTC.

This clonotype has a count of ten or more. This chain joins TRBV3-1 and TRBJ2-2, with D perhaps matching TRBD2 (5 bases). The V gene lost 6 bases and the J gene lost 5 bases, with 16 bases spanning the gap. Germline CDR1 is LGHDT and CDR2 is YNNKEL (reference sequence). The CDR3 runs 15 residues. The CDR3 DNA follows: TGTGCCAGCAGTACCCTCCCCTCGGGGACCGGGGAGCTGTTTTTT. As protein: CASSTLPSGTGELFF.

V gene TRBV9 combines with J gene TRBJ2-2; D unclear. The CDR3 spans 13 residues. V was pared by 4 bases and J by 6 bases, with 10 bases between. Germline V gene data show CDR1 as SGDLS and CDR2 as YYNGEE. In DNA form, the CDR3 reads TGTGCCAGCAGCCTCACGATCGCCGGGGAGCTGTTTTTT. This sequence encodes CASSLTIAGELFF.

Here the CDR3 DNA reads TGTGCCATCAGTGAGCGGGGACAGCTGAACACTGAAGCTTTCTTT. This codes for CAISERGQLNTEAFF. This chain connects TRBV10-3 to TRBJ1-1; 7 bases fit TRBD1. Trimming at V came to 2 bases and at J to 0 bases, leaving 3 bases not matched to a gene. The CDR3 covers 15 residues. CDR1 is ENHRY and CDR2 is SYGVKD in the germline V gene.

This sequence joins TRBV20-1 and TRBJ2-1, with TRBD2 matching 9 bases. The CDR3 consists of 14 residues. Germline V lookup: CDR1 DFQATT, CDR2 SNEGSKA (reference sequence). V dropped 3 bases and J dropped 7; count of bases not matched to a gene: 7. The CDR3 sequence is CSARNSGGSNEQFF. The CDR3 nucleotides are TGCAGTGCTAGGAATAGCGGGGGTAGTAATGAGCAGTTCTTC.

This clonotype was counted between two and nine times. The CDR3 sequence is CASTGQGGTEAFF. The CDR3 nucleotides are TGTGCCAGCACAGGACAGGGGGGCACTGAAGCTTTCTTT. This chain connects TRBV2 to TRBJ1-1, with TRBD1 identical over 10 bases. The trim removed 7 bases at V and 4 bases at J, leaving 3 bases unmatched. Germline lookup yields CDR1 SNHLY and CDR2 FYNNEI. There are 13 residues in the CDR3.

DNA for the CDR3: TGCGCCAGCAGCCCGGGACTAGCGGGAGGGCCGGGTTCCTACGAGCAGTACTTC. Protein: CASSPGLAGGPGSYEQYF. The genes are TRBV5-1 and TRBJ2-7, with 16 bases fitting TRBD2. Germline CDR1 is SGHRS and CDR2 is YFSETQ. The trim removed 4 bases at V and 1 base at J, leaving 8 bases unmatched. There are 18 residues in the CDR3.

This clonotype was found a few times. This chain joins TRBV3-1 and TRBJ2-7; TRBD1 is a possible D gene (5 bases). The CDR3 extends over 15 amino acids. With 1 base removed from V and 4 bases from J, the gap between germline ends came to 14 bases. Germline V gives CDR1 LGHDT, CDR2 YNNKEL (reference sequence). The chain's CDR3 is CASSQAGKSPYEQYF. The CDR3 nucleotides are TGTGCCAGCAGCCAAGCAGGGAAGAGCCCTTACGAGCAGTACTTC.

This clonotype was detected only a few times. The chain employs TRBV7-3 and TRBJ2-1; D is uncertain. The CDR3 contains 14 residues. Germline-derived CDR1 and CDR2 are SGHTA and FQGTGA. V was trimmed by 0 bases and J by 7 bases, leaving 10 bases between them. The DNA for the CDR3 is TGTGCCAGCAGCTTAACGTCGCTCGGGAATGAGCAGTTCTTC. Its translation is CASSLTSLGNEQFF.

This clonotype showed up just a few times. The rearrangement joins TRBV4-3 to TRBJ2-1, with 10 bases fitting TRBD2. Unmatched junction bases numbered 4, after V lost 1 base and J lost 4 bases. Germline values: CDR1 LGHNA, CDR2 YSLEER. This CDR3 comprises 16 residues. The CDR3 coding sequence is TGCGCCAGCAGCCAAGCGAGGACTAGCGGTTACAATGAGCAGTTCTTC. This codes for CASSQARTSGYNEQFF.

The CDR3 coding sequence is TGTGCCAGCCCGGGACTAGCGGGACCATGCTACGAGCAGTACTTC. Translated: CASPGLAGPCYEQYF. The chain couples TRBV28 to TRBJ2-7; 13 positions agree with TRBD2. The CDR3 consists of 15 residues. The V gene end was trimmed by 8 bases and the J gene end by 3 bases; junction bases not matched to a gene: 7. Germline-derived CDR1 and CDR2 are MDHEN and SYDVKM.

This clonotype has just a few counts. DNA for the CDR3: TGTGCCAGCAGCGCCGGGACGGGCCCTGGAAACACCATATATTTT. It yields the protein CASSAGTGPGNTIYF. The chain links TRBV9 to TRBJ1-3, with D possibly matching TRBD1 (5 bases). The CDR3 has 15 residues. The V gene lost 3 bases and the J gene lost 2 bases, with 12 bases spanning the gap. Looked up from germline, CDR1 is SGDLS and CDR2 is YYNGEE.

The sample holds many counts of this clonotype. The CDR3 sequence: CASSPTGSGELFF. The CDR3 bases are TGTGCCAGCAGTCCAACCGGCAGCGGGGAGCTGTTTTTT. The chain couples TRBV12-3 or TRBV12-4 to TRBJ2-2; D not certain. Deletions cut 5 bases from V and 7 bases from J, with 11 bases between. The CDR3 runs to 13 residues.

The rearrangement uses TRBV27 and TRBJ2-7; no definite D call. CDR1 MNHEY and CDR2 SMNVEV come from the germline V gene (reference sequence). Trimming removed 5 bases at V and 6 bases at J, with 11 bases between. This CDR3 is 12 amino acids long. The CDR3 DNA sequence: TGTGCCAGCAGTCCCCTTCTGGGCGAGCAGTACTTC. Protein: CASSPLLGEQYF.

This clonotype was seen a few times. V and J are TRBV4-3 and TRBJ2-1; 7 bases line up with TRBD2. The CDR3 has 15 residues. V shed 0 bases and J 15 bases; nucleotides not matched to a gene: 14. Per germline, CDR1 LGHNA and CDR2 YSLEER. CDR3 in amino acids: CASSQDGWGEGQMFF. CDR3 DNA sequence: TGCGCCAGCAGCCAAGATGGTTGGGGGGAGGGCCAGATGTTCTTC.